This T cell receptor beta chain was sequenced in a study of post-analysis software for immune sequencing data. About the study: In terms of disease course, relapsing-remitting, secondary progressive and progressive-relapsing multiple sclerosis were included. Notes on the study in general: Normalized Chao1 diversity in multiple sclerosis patients fell significantly below that of controls. Patients had higher frequencies than controls of about five TRBV segments, including TRBV5-6, TRBV5-1 and TRBV20-1.

The CDR3 is 15 residues long. Deletions cut 4 bases from V and 7 bases from J, with 21 bases between. Germline CDR1 reads SGHRS; CDR2 reads YFSETQ. Libraries were made from TCR beta cDNA, and they carried unique molecular identifiers. TCRdb re-analysed the PCR reads in MiXCR, keeping a single row per CDR3 protein. The table lists some 690,000 distinct CDR3 sequences, roughly 30% of them singletons. The sample holds many counts of this clonotype. The antigen is unknown. This TCR derives from a girl aged 10 to 17 with multiple sclerosis. Input material: blood. The chain uses TRBV5-1 and TRBJ2-7; TRBD1 might be the D (5 bases). The CDR3 here is CASSRVQGALGEQYF. As DNA, the CDR3 is TGCGCCAGCAGCCGCGTGCAAGGGGCCTTAGGGGAGCAGTACTTC.